The 9 T cell receptor beta chains reported below all come from one sample, sequenced in a study of blood T cell repertoires in COVID-19. This table comes from immunoSEQ multiplex PCR, and its TCRdb copy is limited to in-frame clones, with some not included. This repertoire shows about 320,000 clones, approximately 91% found once; its top ten account for roughly 3.9%. The material sequenced was PBMCs or T cells enriched from blood (not recorded which). These receptors all stem from a woman aged 25 to 45 who had been exposed to COVID-19.

With respect to this clone: Different DNA sequences within this sample yield the same CDR3. The chain is built from TRBV12-3 or TRBV12-4 and TRBJ1-2; 9 bases match TRBD1. The CDR3 consists of 13 residues. V dropped 3 bases and J dropped 4; count of bases not matched to a gene: 0. CDR3: CASSLTGGYGYTF. The CDR3 DNA follows: TGTGCCAGCAGTTTGACAGGGGGCTATGGCTACACCTTC.

This clone has just a few counts. The chain is built from TRBV24-1 and TRBJ1-5; 8 bases line up with TRBD1. CDR3 length equals 19 residues. Germline loops: CDR1 KGHDR, CDR2 SFDVKD. V lost 0 bases and J lost 6; bases outside the gene matches: 15. In DNA, the CDR3 is TGTGCCACCAGTGATTTGCATGCGACAGGGGAATTTTCGGGTCAGCCCCAGCATTTT. It translates to CATSDLHATGEFSGQPQHF.

The V call is TRBV7-2, the J call TRBJ1-2; D not certain. Germline V gene sequence: CDR1 SGHTA, CDR2 FQGNSA. Trimming left V 5 bases short and J 7 bases short, with 8 bases between. The CDR3 sequence is 11 residues long. DNA for the CDR3: TGTGCCAGCAGCGTTTTCCGTGGCTACACCTTC. As protein: CASSVFRGYTF.

The CDR3 reads CASSDDEKLFF. CDR3 DNA: TGTGCCAGCAGTGACGATGAAAAACTGTTTTTT. This chain connects TRBV2 to TRBJ1-4; D is undetermined. The CDR3 extends over 11 amino acids. Germline-derived CDR1 and CDR2 are SNHLY and FYNNEI. Deletions cut 3 bases from V and 6 bases from J, with 2 bases between.

The chain recombines TRBV3-1 (or the pseudogene TRBV3-2) with TRBJ2-5; 9 bases line up with TRBD2. The germline gives CDR1 LGHDT, CDR2 YNNKEL (reference sequence). Unmatched junction bases numbered 6, after V lost 5 bases and J lost 5 bases. This CDR3 spans 14 amino acids. The CDR3 region has the DNA TGTGCCAGCAGCTCAGGGACTAGCAGGGAGACCCAGTACTTC. Its protein is CASSSGTSRETQYF.

The CDR3 nucleotides read TGTGCCAGCAGCCAAGCCGGTGAAGAGACCCAGTACTTC. This gives the protein CASSQAGEETQYF. The chain couples TRBV3-1 (or the pseudogene TRBV3-2) to TRBJ2-5; D remains unclear. The CDR3 loop spans 13 amino acids. CDR1 and CDR2 from the germline V gene are LGHDT and YNNKEL (reference sequence). V shed 1 base and J shed 3 bases, with 6 bases lying between them.

The gene calls are TRBV6-5 and TRBJ1-1; 8 bases are shared with TRBD1. After removal of 6 bases from V and 9 bases from J, the junction contained 6 bases not matched to a gene. CDR3 length: 12 residues. Germline V gene data show CDR1 as MNHEY and CDR2 as SVGAGI. The CDR3 loop is CASSTDRGKAFF. CDR3 coding DNA: TGTGCCAGCAGCACTGACAGGGGAAAAGCTTTCTTT.

V usage is TRBV3-1 (or the pseudogene TRBV3-2) and J usage is TRBJ1-3; TRBD1 is a possible D gene (6 bases). The germline V gene has CDR1 LGHDT and CDR2 YNNKEL (reference sequence). Trimming removed 6 bases at V and 11 bases at J, with 17 bases between. The CDR3 has 13 amino acids. The CDR3 DNA sequence: TGTGCCAGCAGGCCCAGGGGCCGGTTGGCCATATATTTT. Its protein is CASRPRGRLAIYF.

The J gene is TRBJ2-7, the V gene TRBV7-8; weak D call: TRBD1 (6 bases). V was trimmed by 4 bases and J by 10 bases, leaving 14 bases between them. CDR1 is SGHVS and CDR2 is FQNEAQ in the germline V gene. The CDR3 is 12 residues long. This CDR3 is CASSSATGLQYF. In DNA form, the CDR3 reads TGTGCCAGCAGCTCGGCTACAGGGTTACAGTACTTC.